This T cell receptor beta chain came from a study of T cell changes during pregnancy in multiple sclerosis. CDR1 SGHRS and CDR2 YFSETQ come from the germline V gene. This CDR3 region has 16 residues. With 3 bases clipped from V and 6 bases from J, the junction kept 11 bases outside the gene matches. The table came from immunoSEQ multiplex PCR; TCRdb's copy has only in-frame clones and leaves some out. The sample carries about 85,000 clones, approximately 93% recorded once. The sequenced sample was peripheral blood, obtained in the first trimester of pregnancy. The rearrangement links TRBV5-1 to TRBJ2-3; 9 nucleotides match TRBD2. The sequence was collected from a female donor with multiple sclerosis, enrolled in a pregnancy study. In DNA, the CDR3 is TGCGCCAGCAGCTGGAACGCCGGGACTAGCTCGGATACGCAGTATTTT. Its protein is CASSWNAGTSSDTQYF.